The clone carrying this T cell receptor beta chain has ten or more counts. From germline, CDR1 is MNHEY and CDR2 SMNVEV (reference sequence). The ends were cut back, 4 bases at V and 5 bases at J, with 10 bases in the middle. CDR3 length equals 13 residues. The entry originates in a study of T cells after yellow fever vaccination. Template switching with 5'RACE generated the TCR cDNA and added a universal primer site and UMIs. A single record per CDR3 protein comes from TCRdb applying MiXCR to the 5' RACE reads. In the table there are over 300,000 distinct CDR3 sequences, around 7.3% of which are singletons.

The source of this sequence is a man in his late teens or twenties who received the YFV17D yellow fever vaccine. This chain connects TRBV27 to TRBJ2-3; no clear D. This sample comprised PBMCs, obtained roughly 47 days after the first yellow fever vaccination. The CDR3 sequence: CASSYRARDTQYF. The CDR3 coding sequence is TGTGCCAGCAGTTATAGGGCCAGAGATACGCAGTATTTT.